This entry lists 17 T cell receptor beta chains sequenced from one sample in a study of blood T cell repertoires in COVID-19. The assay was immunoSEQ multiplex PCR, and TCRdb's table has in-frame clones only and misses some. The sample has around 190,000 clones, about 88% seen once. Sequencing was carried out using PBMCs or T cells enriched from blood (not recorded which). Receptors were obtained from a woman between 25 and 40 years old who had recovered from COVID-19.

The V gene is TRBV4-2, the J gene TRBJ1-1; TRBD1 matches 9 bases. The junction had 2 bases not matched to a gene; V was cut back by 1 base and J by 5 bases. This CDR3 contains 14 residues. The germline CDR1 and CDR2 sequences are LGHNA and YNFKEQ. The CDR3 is CASSQGTGDTEAFF. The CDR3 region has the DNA TGTGCCAGCAGCCAAGGGACAGGGGATACTGAAGCTTTCTTT.

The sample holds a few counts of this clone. The CDR3 spells CASNNWGLVNQPQHF. In DNA, the CDR3 is TGTGCCAGTAACAACTGGGGGCTGGTCAATCAGCCCCAGCATTTT. The genes are TRBV5-6 and TRBJ1-5; a possible D gene is TRBD1 (6 bases). The CDR3 runs 15 residues. V lost 8 bases and J lost 3, with 18 bases in between. Germline V gene lookup returns CDR1 SGHDT and CDR2 YYEEEE.

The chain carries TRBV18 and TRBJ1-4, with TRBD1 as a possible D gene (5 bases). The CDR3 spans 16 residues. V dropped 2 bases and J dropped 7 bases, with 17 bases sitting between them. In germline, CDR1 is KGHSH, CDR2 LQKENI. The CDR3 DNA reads TGTGCCAGCTCACCAATAACCACGGGGGGTGGTGAAAAACTGTTTTTT. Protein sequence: CASSPITTGGGEKLFF.

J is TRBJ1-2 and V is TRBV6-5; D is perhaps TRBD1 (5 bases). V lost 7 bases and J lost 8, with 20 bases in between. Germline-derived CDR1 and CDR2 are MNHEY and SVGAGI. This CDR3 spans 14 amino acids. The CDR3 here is CASTRGGSLIGYTF. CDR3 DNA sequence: TGTGCCAGCACCCGCGGGGGGTCCCTTATCGGCTACACCTTC.

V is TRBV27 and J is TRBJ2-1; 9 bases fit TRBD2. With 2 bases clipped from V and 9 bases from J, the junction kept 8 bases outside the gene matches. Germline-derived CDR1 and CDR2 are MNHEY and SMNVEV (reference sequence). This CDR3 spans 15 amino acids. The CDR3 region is CASSLVAGDSSEQFF. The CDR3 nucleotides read TGTGCCAGCAGTTTAGTAGCGGGAGACTCCAGTGAGCAGTTCTTC.

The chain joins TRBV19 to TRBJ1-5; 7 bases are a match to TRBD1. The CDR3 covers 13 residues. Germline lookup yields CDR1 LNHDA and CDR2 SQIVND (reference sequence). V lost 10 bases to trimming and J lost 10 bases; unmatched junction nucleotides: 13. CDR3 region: CATLDRPKGPQHF. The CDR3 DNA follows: TGTGCCACCCTGGACAGGCCCAAGGGACCCCAGCATTTT.

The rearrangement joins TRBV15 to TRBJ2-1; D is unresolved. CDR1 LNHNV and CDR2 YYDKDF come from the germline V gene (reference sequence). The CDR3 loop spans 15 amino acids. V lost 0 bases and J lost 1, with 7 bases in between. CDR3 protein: CATSRDAPSYNEQFF. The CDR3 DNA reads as TGTGCCACCAGCAGAGATGCGCCATCCTACAATGAGCAGTTCTTC.

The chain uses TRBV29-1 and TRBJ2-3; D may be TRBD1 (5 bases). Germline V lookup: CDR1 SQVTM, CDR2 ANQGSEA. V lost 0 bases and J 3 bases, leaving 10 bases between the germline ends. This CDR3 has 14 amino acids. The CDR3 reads CSVEDRQSTDTQYF. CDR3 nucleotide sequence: TGCAGCGTTGAAGATCGACAGTCAACAGATACGCAGTATTTT.

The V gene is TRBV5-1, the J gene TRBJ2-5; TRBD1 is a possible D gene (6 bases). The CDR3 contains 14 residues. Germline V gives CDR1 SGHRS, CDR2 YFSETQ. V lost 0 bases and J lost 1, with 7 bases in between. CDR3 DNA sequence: TGCGCCAGCAGCTTGGGACAGGCCCAAGAGACCCAGTACTTC. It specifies CASSLGQAQETQYF.

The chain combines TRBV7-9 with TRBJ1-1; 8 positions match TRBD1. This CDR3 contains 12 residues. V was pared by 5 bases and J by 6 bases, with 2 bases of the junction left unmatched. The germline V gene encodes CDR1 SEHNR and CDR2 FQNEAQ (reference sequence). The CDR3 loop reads CASSEQGAEAFF. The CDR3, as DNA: TGTGCCAGCAGCGAACAGGGGGCTGAAGCTTTCTTT.

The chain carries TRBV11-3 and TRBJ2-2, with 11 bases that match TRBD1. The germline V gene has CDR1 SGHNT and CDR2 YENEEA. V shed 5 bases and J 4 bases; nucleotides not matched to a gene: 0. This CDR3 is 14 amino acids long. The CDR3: CASSGTGGTGELFF. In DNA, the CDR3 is TGTGCCAGCAGCGGGACAGGGGGCACCGGGGAGCTGTTTTTT.

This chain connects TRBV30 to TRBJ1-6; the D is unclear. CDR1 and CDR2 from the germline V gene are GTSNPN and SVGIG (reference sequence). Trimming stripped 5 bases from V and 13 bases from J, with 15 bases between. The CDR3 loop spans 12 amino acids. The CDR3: CAWSADSPPLHF. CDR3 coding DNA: TGTGCCTGGTCCGCGGATTCGCCCCCCCTCCACTTT.

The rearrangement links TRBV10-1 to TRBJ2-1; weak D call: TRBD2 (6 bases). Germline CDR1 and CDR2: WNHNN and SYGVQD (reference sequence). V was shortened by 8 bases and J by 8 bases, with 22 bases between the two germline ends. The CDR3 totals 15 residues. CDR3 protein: CASPRRLVWKDEQFF. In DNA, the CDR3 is TGCGCCAGCCCCCGACGACTAGTATGGAAAGATGAGCAGTTCTTC.

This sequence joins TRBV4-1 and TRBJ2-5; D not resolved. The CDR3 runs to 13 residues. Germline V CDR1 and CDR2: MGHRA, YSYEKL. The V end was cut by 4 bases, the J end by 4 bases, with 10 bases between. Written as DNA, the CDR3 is TGCGCCAGCAGCCGCCCAAACGGAGAGACCCAGTACTTC. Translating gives CASSRPNGETQYF.

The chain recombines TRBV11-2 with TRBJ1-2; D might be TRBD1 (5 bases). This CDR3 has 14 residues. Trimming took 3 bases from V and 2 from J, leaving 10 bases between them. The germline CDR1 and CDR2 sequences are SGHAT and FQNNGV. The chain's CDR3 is CASSFSPGNYGYTF. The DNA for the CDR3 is TGTGCCAGCAGCTTCTCTCCAGGGAACTATGGCTACACCTTC.

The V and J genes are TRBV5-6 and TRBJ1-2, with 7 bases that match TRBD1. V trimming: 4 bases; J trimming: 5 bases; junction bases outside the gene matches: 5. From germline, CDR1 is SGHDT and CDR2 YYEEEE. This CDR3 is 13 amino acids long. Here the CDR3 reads CASSPAGQYGYTF. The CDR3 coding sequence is TGTGCCAGCAGCCCCGCGGGACAGTATGGCTACACCTTC.

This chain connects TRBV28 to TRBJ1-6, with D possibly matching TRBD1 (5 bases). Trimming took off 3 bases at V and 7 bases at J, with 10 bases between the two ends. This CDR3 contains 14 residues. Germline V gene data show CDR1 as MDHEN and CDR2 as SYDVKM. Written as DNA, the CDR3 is TGTGCCAGCAGTTTGTCGGGGGTCAATTCACCCCTCCACTTT. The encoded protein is CASSLSGVNSPLHF.